Listed below are T cell receptor beta chains from one sample, sequenced in a study of long-term antiretroviral therapy in people with HIV. Method: immunoSEQ multiplex PCR; TCRdb's copy keeps in-frame clones and lacks some. The table includes around 38,000 clones, 94% detected once. The sample was unsorted PBMCs, taken just over 9 years after starting antiretroviral therapy. The receptors stem from a man aged 25 to 40 with HIV. The CDR3 runs from the conserved cysteine through the conserved F or W. The D gene is left open where the match is weak. Clone size is shown for a subset of rows, as once, few, many or a class of expanded clone.

cdr3_aa cdr3_nt clone_size j_call v_call d_call
CASSVAAHTEAFF TGTGCCAGCAGCGTAGCGGCGCACACTGAAGCTTTCTTT - TRBJ1-1 TRBV9 -
CASSVTGSDTQYF TGCGCCAGCAGCGTTACAGGGAGCGATACGCAGTATTTT - TRBJ2-3 TRBV5-1 -
CASSRLSGANVLTF TGTGCCAGCAGCCGCCTCTCTGGGGCCAACGTCCTGACTTTC - TRBJ2-6 TRBV5-8 -
CASHFTGGQETQYF TGTGCCAGCCACTTCACGGGGGGCCAAGAGACCCAGTACTTC once TRBJ2-5 TRBV6-1 TRBD2
CASRRTGTSYNSPLHF TGTGCCAGCAGACGGACAGGGACCTCCTATAATTCACCCCTCCACTTT - TRBJ1-6 TRBV11-2 TRBD1
CASSPLAGDDYEQYF TGTGCCAGCAGCCCCCTGGCGGGGGATGACTACGAGCAGTACTTC - TRBJ2-7 TRBV27 TRBD2
CASSPDLGYSNQPQHF TGTGCCAGCTCACCAGATCTGGGGTATAGCAATCAGCCCCAGCATTTT - TRBJ1-5 TRBV18 -
CASRHPNNEQFF TGTGCCAGCAGGCATCCAAACAATGAGCAGTTCTTC - TRBJ2-1 TRBV5-4 -
CASSLQPTGGSPLHF TGTGCCAGCAGCCTACAACCGACAGGAGGTTCACCCCTCCACTTT - TRBJ1-6 TRBV7-9 -
CASSKEGTENTEAFF TGTGCCAGCAGTAAGGAGGGGACGGAGAACACTGAAGCTTTCTTT - TRBJ1-1 TRBV27 -
CASSFGTSGRSGETQYF TGTGCCAGCAGCTTCGGAACTAGCGGGCGGTCGGGGGAGACCCAGTACTTC - TRBJ2-5 TRBV5-8 TRBD2
CASSYVSGTGPYEQFF TGTGCCAGCAGTTACGTCTCCGGGACAGGTCCCTATGAGCAGTTCTTC once TRBJ2-1 TRBV6-6 TRBD1
CASSKQGGAGQPQHF TGTGCCAGCAGTAAACAAGGGGGCGCAGGGCAGCCCCAGCATTTT - TRBJ1-5 TRBV7-9 TRBD1
CASSFDGSSYNEQFF TGTGCCAGCAGCTTCGACGGTAGCTCCTACAATGAGCAGTTCTTC - TRBJ2-1 TRBV7-6 -
CASSPGDRPVFPSEAFF TGTGCCAGCAGCCCGGGGGACAGGCCGGTATTTCCTTCTGAAGCTTTCTTT - TRBJ1-1 TRBV9 TRBD1
CAWSPGYSGNTIYF TGTGCCTGGAGTCCGGGATACTCTGGAAACACCATATATTTT - TRBJ1-3 TRBV30 -
CASSIRENQPQHF TGTGCCAGTAGTATTAGAGAAAATCAGCCCCAGCATTTT - TRBJ1-5 TRBV19 -
CASSIEKGLFGEKLFF TGTGCCAGCAGCATCGAGAAGGGGCTGTTTGGTGAAAAACTGTTTTTT - TRBJ1-4 TRBV25-1 -
CASSGSTGVWETQYF TGTGCCAGCAGCGGATCGACAGGGGTGTGGGAGACCCAGTACTTC - TRBJ2-5 TRBV9 TRBD1
CAISGQGTGAVGYTF TGTGCCATCAGTGGACAGGGGACGGGGGCGGTTGGCTACACCTTC - TRBJ1-2 TRBV10-3 TRBD1
CASTQGRKGGYTF TGTGCCAGCACACAGGGGCGGAAAGGAGGCTACACCTTC - TRBJ1-2 TRBV28 TRBD1
CASSGQGLDTQYF TGTGCCAGCAGTGGACAGGGCTTAGATACGCAGTATTTT - TRBJ2-3 TRBV2 TRBD1
CASSSRDRGSTDTQYF TGTGCCAGCAGCTCCCGGGACAGGGGGTCCACAGATACGCAGTATTTT - TRBJ2-3 TRBV13 TRBD1
CASSWRDGAYEQYF TGTGCCAGCAGCTGGCGGGACGGAGCCTACGAGCAGTACTTC - TRBJ2-7 TRBV7-2 -
CASSLDFRGEQPQHF TGTGCCAGCAGCTTAGATTTTAGGGGCGAGCAGCCCCAGCATTTT - TRBJ1-5 TRBV7-8 -
CASTLGSSPNTGELFF TGTGCCAGTACCTTAGGGAGTTCTCCGAACACCGGGGAGCTGTTTTTT - TRBJ2-2 TRBV19 -
CASSSTGTAYNEQFF TGCGCCAGCAGCTCTACCGGGACAGCGTACAATGAGCAGTTCTTC - TRBJ2-1 TRBV5-1 TRBD1
CASAQGQMNTEAFF TGTGCCAGCGCCCAGGGACAGATGAACACTGAAGCTTTCTTT - TRBJ1-1 TRBV11-2 TRBD1
CASSTGNTEAFF TGCGCCAGCAGTACTGGGAACACTGAAGCTTTCTTT - TRBJ1-1 TRBV10-1 -
CASSMTGAMISGANVLTF TGTGCCAGTAGTATGACGGGGGCTATGATCTCTGGGGCCAACGTCCTGACTTTC - TRBJ2-6 TRBV19 -
CASSLGHHLNTDTQYF TGTGCCAGCAGCTTAGGGCACCACTTAAACACAGATACGCAGTATTTT - TRBJ2-3 TRBV7-6 -
CASTGQGNQPQHF TGCGCCAGCACGGGACAGGGCAATCAGCCCCAGCATTTT - TRBJ1-5 TRBV10-2 TRBD1